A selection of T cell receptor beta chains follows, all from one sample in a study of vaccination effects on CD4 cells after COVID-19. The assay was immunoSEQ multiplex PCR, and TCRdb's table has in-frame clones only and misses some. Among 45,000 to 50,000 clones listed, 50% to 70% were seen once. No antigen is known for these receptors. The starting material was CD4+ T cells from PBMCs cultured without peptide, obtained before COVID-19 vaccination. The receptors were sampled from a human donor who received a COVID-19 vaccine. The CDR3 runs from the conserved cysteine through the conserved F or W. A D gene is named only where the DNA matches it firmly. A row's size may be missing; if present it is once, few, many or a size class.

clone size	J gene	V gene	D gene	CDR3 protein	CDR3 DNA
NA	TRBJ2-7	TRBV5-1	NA	CASSLGERGEQYF	TGCGCCAGCAGCTTGGGCGAGAGGGGCGAGCAGTACTTC
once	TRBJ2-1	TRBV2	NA	CASLFSRVYNEQFF	TGTGCCAGCCTATTTAGCAGGGTATACAATGAGCAGTTCTTC
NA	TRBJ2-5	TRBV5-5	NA	CASSPEPGTQETQYF	TGTGCCAGCAGCCCTGAACCGGGGACACAAGAGACCCAGTACTTC
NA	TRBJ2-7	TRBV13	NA	CASSSPRADEQYF	TGTGCCAGCAGCTCCCCACGGGCGGACGAGCAGTACTTC
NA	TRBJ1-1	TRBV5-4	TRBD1	CASSFRTGGTEAFF	TGTGCCAGCAGCTTTAGGACAGGGGGCACTGAAGCTTTCTTT
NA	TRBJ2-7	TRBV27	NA	CASSPFDNWGNEQYF	TGTGCCAGCAGTCCCTTCGATAACTGGGGAAACGAGCAGTACTTC
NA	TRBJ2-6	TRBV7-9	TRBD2	CASSLAGGVGGANVLTF	TGTGCCAGCAGCTTAGCCGGGGGGGTCGGTGGGGCCAACGTCCTGACTTTC
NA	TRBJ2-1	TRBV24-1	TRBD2	CATSAKGLAGGNEQFF	TGTGCCACCAGTGCCAAGGGACTAGCGGGAGGCAATGAGCAGTTCTTC
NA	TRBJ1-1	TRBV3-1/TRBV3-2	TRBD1	CASSQWGQSGEAFF	TGTGCCAGCAGCCAGTGGGGACAGTCGGGTGAAGCTTTCTTT
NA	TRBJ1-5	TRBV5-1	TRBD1	CASSPGQGGNQPQHF	TGCGCCAGCAGCCCGGGACAGGGGGGCAATCAGCCCCAGCATTTT
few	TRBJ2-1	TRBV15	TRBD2	CATSREGIAGWYNEQFF	TGTGCCACCAGCAGAGAAGGGATAGCGGGTTGGTACAATGAGCAGTTCTTC
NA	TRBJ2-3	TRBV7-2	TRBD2	CASSPGLAGGTDTQYF	TGTGCCAGCAGCCCCGGACTAGCGGGGGGGACAGATACGCAGTATTTT
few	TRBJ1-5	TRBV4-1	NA	CASSPRQVGDNQPQHF	TGCGCCAGCAGCCCGCGACAGGTTGGGGACAATCAGCCCCAGCATTTT
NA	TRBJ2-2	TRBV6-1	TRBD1	CASSGSRDRIAGELFF	TGTGCCAGCAGTGGATCCCGGGACAGGATAGCCGGGGAGCTGTTTTTT
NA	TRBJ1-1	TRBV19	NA	CASSLHGRTEAFF	TGTGCCAGTAGTTTACATGGGCGGACTGAAGCTTTCTTT
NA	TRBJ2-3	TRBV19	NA	CASSTPTDTQYF	TGTGCCAGTAGTACCCCGACAGATACGCAGTATTTT
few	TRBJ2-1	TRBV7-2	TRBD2	CASSRRLAGGPESYNEQFF	TGTGCCAGCAGCCGCCGGCTAGCGGGGGGGCCGGAGTCCTACAATGAGCAGTTCTTC
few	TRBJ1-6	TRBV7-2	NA	CASSLDLRDSPLHF	TGTGCCAGCAGCTTGGACCTCCGGGATTCACCCCTCCACTTT
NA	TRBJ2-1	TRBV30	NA	CAWTGFDEQFF	TGTGCCTGGACAGGGTTCGATGAGCAGTTCTTC
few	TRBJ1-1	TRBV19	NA	CASSIDGGQRAFF	TGTGCCAGTAGTATAGACGGGGGGCAACGAGCTTTCTTT
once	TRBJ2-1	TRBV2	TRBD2	CASSPPGRAVNEQFF	TGTGCCAGCAGTCCCCCCGGGAGGGCCGTCAATGAGCAGTTCTTC
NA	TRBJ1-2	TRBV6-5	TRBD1	CASSSQGDGYTF	TGTGCCAGCAGTTCACAGGGGGATGGCTACACCTTC
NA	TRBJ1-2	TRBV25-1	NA	CASSEGGRGANYGYTF	TGTGCCAGCAGTGAGGGGGGGCGAGGGGCTAACTATGGCTACACCTTC
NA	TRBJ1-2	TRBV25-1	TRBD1	CASRETGAYGYTF	TGTGCCAGCAGGGAGACAGGGGCCTATGGCTACACCTTC
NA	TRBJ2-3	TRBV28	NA	CASTSGRGVRGTQYF	TGTGCCAGCACCTCGGGGCGCGGGGTGAGAGGGACGCAGTATTTT
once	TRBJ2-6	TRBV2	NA	CASSENQLFLSGANVLTF	TGTGCCAGCAGTGAAAACCAGCTTTTCCTCTCTGGGGCCAACGTCCTGACTTTC
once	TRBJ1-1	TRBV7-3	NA	CASSPNTGGTEAFF	TGTGCCAGCAGCCCCAACACAGGCGGCACTGAAGCTTTCTTT
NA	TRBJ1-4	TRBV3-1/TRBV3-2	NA	CASRQAGNNEKLFF	TGTGCCAGCAGACAAGCCGGGAATAATGAAAAACTGTTTTTT
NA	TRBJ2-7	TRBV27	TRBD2	CASSLYRTSGGIDEQYF	TGTGCCAGCAGTTTATATAGGACTAGCGGGGGGATCGACGAGCAGTACTTC
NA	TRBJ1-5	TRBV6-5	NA	CASRETVSNQPQHF	TGTGCCAGCAGGGAGACAGTTAGCAATCAGCCCCAGCATTTT
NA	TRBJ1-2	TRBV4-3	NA	CASSQAMEYGYTF	TGCGCCAGCAGCCAAGCCATGGAGTATGGCTACACCTTC
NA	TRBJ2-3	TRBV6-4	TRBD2	CASSDSTSGGDTQYF	TGTGCCAGCAGTGACTCGACTAGCGGGGGGGATACGCAGTATTTT
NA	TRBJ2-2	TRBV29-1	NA	CSVEEFRGPNTGELFF	TGCAGCGTTGAAGAATTTCGGGGACCGAACACCGGGGAGCTGTTTTTT
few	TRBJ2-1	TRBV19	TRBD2	CASGRRTSALVSSFNEQFF	TGTGCCAGTGGACGACGGACTAGCGCGCTGGTAAGCAGTTTTAATGAGCAGTTCTTC
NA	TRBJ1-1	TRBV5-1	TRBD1	CASSLQGQGIMNTEAFF	TGCGCCAGCAGCTTGCAGGGACAGGGGATCATGAACACTGAAGCTTTCTTT
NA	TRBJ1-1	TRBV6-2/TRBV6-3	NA	CASSRATGTEAFF	TGTGCCAGCAGCCGCGCGACAGGCACTGAAGCTTTCTTT
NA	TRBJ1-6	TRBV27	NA	CASSLPPSLGNSPLHF	TGTGCCAGCAGTCTCCCACCCAGCTTGGGGAATTCACCCCTCCACTTT
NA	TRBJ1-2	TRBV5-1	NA	CASSLSSYGYTF	TGCGCCAGCAGCTTGAGTTCCTATGGCTACACCTTC
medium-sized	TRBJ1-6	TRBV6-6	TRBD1	CASSSGQGGSPLHF	TGTGCCAGCAGTTCCGGACAGGGAGGGTCACCCCTCCACTTT
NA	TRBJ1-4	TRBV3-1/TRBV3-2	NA	CASSQEGVFATNEKLFF	TGTGCCAGCAGCCAAGAGGGAGTTTTTGCAACTAATGAAAAACTGTTTTTT
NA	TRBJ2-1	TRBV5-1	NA	CASSSLQGYNEQFF	TGCGCCAGCAGCTCCCTGCAGGGCTACAATGAGCAGTTCTTC
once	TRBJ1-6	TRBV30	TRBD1	CAWSVGTGRGSPLHF	TGTGCCTGGAGTGTCGGGACAGGAAGGGGATCACCCCTCCACTTT
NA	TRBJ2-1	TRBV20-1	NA	CSASWRLGGNEQFF	TGCAGTGCTAGTTGGCGGTTGGGGGGCAATGAGCAGTTCTTC
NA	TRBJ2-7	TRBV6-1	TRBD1	CASSELGQGNEQYF	TGTGCCAGCAGTGAACTGGGACAGGGGAACGAGCAGTACTTC
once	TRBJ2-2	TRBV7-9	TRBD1	CASSRGTGGTGELFF	TGTGCCAGCAGCCGGGGGACAGGGGGCACCGGGGAGCTGTTTTTT
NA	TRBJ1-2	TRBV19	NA	CASSTVHSQGSHYGYTF	TGTGCCAGTAGCACCGTGCATTCTCAGGGGAGTCACTATGGCTACACCTTC
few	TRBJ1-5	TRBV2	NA	CASGRDSNQPQHF	TGTGCCAGTGGCCGGGACAGCAATCAGCCCCAGCATTTT
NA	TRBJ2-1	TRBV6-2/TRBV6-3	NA	CASSYSAVNEQFF	TGTGCCAGCAGTTACTCGGCCGTCAATGAGCAGTTCTTC
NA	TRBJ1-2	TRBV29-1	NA	CSVGEGFGYTF	TGCAGCGTTGGGGAAGGGTTTGGCTACACCTTC
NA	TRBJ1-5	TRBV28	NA	CASSLQRQPQHF	TGTGCCAGCAGTTTACAGCGTCAGCCCCAGCATTTT
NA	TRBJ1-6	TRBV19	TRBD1	CATGQDFNSPLHF	TGTGCCACCGGACAGGATTTTAATTCACCCCTCCACTTT
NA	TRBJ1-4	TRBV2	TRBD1	CATYQDRGNEKLFF	TGTGCCACCTACCAGGACAGGGGGAACGAAAAACTGTTTTTT
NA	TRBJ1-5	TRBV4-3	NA	CASSQDGGSNQPQHF	TGCGCCAGCAGCCAAGACGGAGGCAGCAATCAGCCCCAGCATTTT
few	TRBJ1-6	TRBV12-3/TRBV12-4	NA	CASSFTGNSPLHF	TGTGCCAGCAGTTTTACAGGGAATTCACCCCTCCACTTT
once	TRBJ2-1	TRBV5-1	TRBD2	CASSLSLSGGPQNEQFF	TGCGCCAGCAGCTTGTCCCTTTCGGGAGGGCCCCAGAATGAGCAGTTCTTC
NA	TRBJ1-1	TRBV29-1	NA	CSVTGLQNTEAFF	TGCAGCGTCACGGGACTTCAGAACACTGAAGCTTTCTTT
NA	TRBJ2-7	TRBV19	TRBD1	CASSFRDRSYEQYF	TGTGCCAGTAGTTTTCGGGACAGGTCCTACGAGCAGTACTTC
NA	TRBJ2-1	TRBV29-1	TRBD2	CSAGLVLGEQFF	TGCAGCGCGGGACTAGTCTTGGGTGAGCAGTTCTTC
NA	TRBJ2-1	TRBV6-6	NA	CASSRTGLSSYNEQFF	TGTGCCAGCAGTCGAACAGGGTTAAGCTCCTACAATGAGCAGTTCTTC
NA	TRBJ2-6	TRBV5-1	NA	CASSLVGGTGANVLTF	TGCGCCAGCAGCTTGGTGGGGGGTACTGGGGCCAACGTCCTGACTTTC